The clone carrying this TCR beta chain is a singleton in its sample. This sample is drawn from a study of shared T cell receptors in the human thymus. Trimming cost V 5 bases and J 0 bases, with 10 bases left between them. The CDR3 is made up of 14 amino acids. CDR1 and CDR2 (germline): MNHNY, SVGAGI (reference sequence). Generated by immunoSEQ multiplex PCR, the TCRdb table keeps only in-frame clones and is missing some. The data hold about 710,000 clones, with around 87% observed a single time. This sample was also put to use in a study of human thymus T cells. That publication notes: Thymic tissue was derived from resections collected during corrective heart surgery. Gene usage for V and J segments appeared biased in thymic and blood repertoires.

This TCR came from a boy in the first two years of life with a congenital heart defect. The chain combines TRBV6-6 with TRBJ2-5; D possibly corresponds to TRBD1 (5 bases). Sequences were obtained from thymocytes. The CDR3 sequence: CASSTRQNQETQYF. DNA for the CDR3: TGTGCCAGCAGTACTCGACAGAACCAAGAGACCCAGTACTTC.